Below are 23 T cell receptor beta chains sequenced from a single sample in a study of CD8 T cells in ankylosing spondylitis. Study results and limitations: Blood from ankylosing spondylitis patients appeared to carry a characteristic roughly 8-variant TCR beta motif.

Antigen specificity for these receptors is unknown. TCRdb used MiXCR to reprocess the 5' RACE reads, holding one entry per CDR3 protein. This sample has about 800,000 distinct CDR3 sequences, with about an eighth found just once. Specimen: blood, either unsorted or a sorted T cell fraction (not recorded which). Receptors were obtained from a male donor with ankylosing spondylitis.

CDR3 nucleotide sequence: TGTGCCAGCAGGGGGATGGACAGGGGCTACGAGCAGTACTTC. It encodes CASRGMDRGYEQYF. The chain is built from TRBV27 and TRBJ2-7, with TRBD1 matching over 9 bases. The CDR3 is 14 residues long. The V and J ends lost 6 bases and 3 bases, in that order; junction bases with no gene match: 6. Per germline, CDR1 MNHEY and CDR2 SMNVEV (reference sequence).

This clonotype was detected only a few times. V is TRBV25-1 and J is TRBJ2-1; 9 bases match TRBD2. The V segment lost 5 bases and the J segment 9 bases; nucleotides outside the gene matches: 35. From germline, CDR1 is MGHDK and CDR2 SYGVNS. The CDR3 is made up of 23 amino acids. CDR3 loop: CASSTHPLAGMLTLQHFEGEQFF. CDR3 DNA sequence: TGTGCCAGCAGTACCCATCCCCTAGCGGGGATGCTTACCCTACAACATTTTGAGGGTGAGCAGTTCTTC.

Only a few counts were recorded for this clonotype. The J gene is TRBJ1-2, the V gene TRBV4-2; maybe TRBD1 (6 bases). The CDR3 is 14 residues long. Germline CDR1 is LGHNA and CDR2 is YNFKEQ. Trimming took 0 bases from V and 4 from J, leaving 9 bases between them. CDR3 protein: CASSQERTVYGYTF. CDR3 coding DNA: TGTGCCAGCAGCCAAGAGCGGACAGTCTATGGCTACACCTTC.

Ten or more counts support this clonotype. The chain employs TRBV20-1 and TRBJ2-1, with TRBD1 identical over 10 bases. Germline assignment: CDR1 DFQATT and CDR2 SNEGSKA (reference sequence). The CDR3 totals 14 residues. The trim removed 6 bases at V and 8 bases at J, leaving 10 bases unmatched. The CDR3 here is CSANRGQGFYEQFF. CDR3 DNA: TGCAGTGCCAACCGGGGACAGGGGTTCTATGAGCAGTTCTTC.

Written as DNA, the CDR3 is TGCGCCAGCAGCTACGGGGCGGGCTACGAGCAGTACTTC. Translation gives CASSYGAGYEQYF. The rearrangement links TRBV5-1 to TRBJ2-7; D tentatively fits TRBD1 or TRBD2 (5 bases each). The CDR3 spans 13 residues. Germline-derived CDR1 and CDR2 are SGHRS and YFSETQ. The germline V and J ends were trimmed by 3 bases and 3 bases, with 10 bases remaining between them.

This clonotype has a count of ten or more. The CDR3 region has the DNA TGTGCCAGCAGTCAGGACAGGAGCTATGGCTACACCTTC. This codes for CASSQDRSYGYTF. The chain joins TRBV6-1 to TRBJ1-2, with 7 bases lining up with TRBD1. The V gene's germline CDR1 is MNHNS and CDR2 SASEGT. V trimming: 5 bases; J trimming: 4 bases; junction bases outside the gene matches: 4. CDR3 length equals 13 residues.

The chain uses TRBV12-3 or TRBV12-4 and TRBJ1-2; 7 positions agree with TRBD1. V was clipped by 5 bases and J by 8 bases; unmatched bases: 8. This CDR3 contains 13 residues. CDR3 protein: CASSARQGTGYTF. As DNA, the CDR3 is TGTGCCAGCAGTGCCCGACAGGGAACCGGCTACACCTTC.

This clonotype was seen ten or more times. The J gene is TRBJ1-1, the V gene TRBV7-2; D remains ambiguous. Germline V lookup: CDR1 SGHTA, CDR2 FQGNSA. The CDR3 is 13 residues long. V lost 3 bases and J 2 bases, leaving 7 bases between the germline ends. CDR3 protein: CASSLVTNTEAFF. In DNA, the CDR3 is TGTGCCAGCAGCTTGGTTACAAACACTGAAGCTTTCTTT.

In this sample, this clonotype turned up a few times. The chain employs TRBV20-1 and TRBJ1-5; no clear D. CDR1 DFQATT and CDR2 SNEGSKA come from the germline V gene (reference sequence). The CDR3 totals 12 residues. The germline V and J ends were trimmed by 5 bases and 3 bases, with 8 bases remaining between them. DNA of the CDR3: TGCAGTGCTCAAGGTTTCAATCAGCCCCAGCATTTT. It translates to CSAQGFNQPQHF.

This clonotype has a count of ten or more. The chain couples TRBV5-1 to TRBJ2-3; 10 positions agree with TRBD2. The J segment lost 0 bases and the V segment lost 3 bases, leaving 4 bases of the junction unmatched. Per germline, CDR1 SGHRS and CDR2 YFSETQ. CDR3 length: 16 residues. The CDR3 DNA reads as TGCGCCAGCAGCTGGGGACTAGCGAGAAGCACAGATACGCAGTATTTT. This translates into CASSWGLARSTDTQYF.

The chain uses TRBV3-1 and TRBJ1-2; D is possibly TRBD1 (5 bases). CDR1 is LGHDT, CDR2 YNNKEL, per germline (reference sequence). This CDR3 spans 11 amino acids. Trimming removed 0 bases from V and 14 bases from J, with 10 bases in between. The CDR3 nucleotides are TGTGCCAGCAGCCAAGACGGGACCCATACCTTC. Protein: CASSQDGTHTF.

The rearrangement links TRBV20-1 to TRBJ2-3; 7 bases agree with TRBD1. The junction had 3 bases not matched to a gene; V was cut back by 5 bases and J by 7 bases. The CDR3 has 11 residues. Per the germline V gene, CDR1 is DFQATT and CDR2 is SNEGSKA (reference sequence). This chain's CDR3 is CSAWTGHTQYF. The CDR3 DNA sequence: TGCAGTGCTTGGACAGGACATACGCAGTATTTT.

This rearrangement joins TRBV5-1 to TRBJ2-1, with TRBD2 matching over 11 bases. The CDR3 is 16 amino acids. The J segment lost 12 bases and the V segment lost 0 bases, leaving 11 bases of the junction unmatched. Germline lookup yields CDR1 SGHRS and CDR2 YFSETQ. The CDR3 region is CASSLVPGTSGRRQFF. CDR3 bases: TGCGCCAGCAGCTTGGTTCCCGGGACTAGCGGTCGACGGCAGTTCTTC.

The chain carries TRBV9 and TRBJ2-2; D might be TRBD2 (6 bases). V was shortened by 0 bases and J by 5 bases, with 11 bases between the two germline ends. The CDR3 totals 15 residues. Germline CDR1 SGDLS, CDR2 YYNGEE. CDR3 sequence: CASSVGGGGTGELFF. CDR3 nucleotides: TGTGCCAGCAGCGTAGGGGGAGGAGGGACCGGGGAGCTGTTTTTT.

This clonotype was found a few times. CDR3 region: CSARGDHAYEQYF. The DNA of the CDR3 is TGCAGTGCTAGAGGGGACCACGCCTACGAGCAGTACTTC. V is TRBV20-1 and J is TRBJ2-7, with D perhaps assigned TRBD1 or TRBD2 (5 bases each). The CDR3 covers 13 residues. Germline V gene lookup returns CDR1 DFQATT and CDR2 SNEGSKA (reference sequence). Trimming shortened V by 1 base and J by 2 bases, and 9 bases separated the two germline ends.

Many counts were recorded for this clonotype. The rearrangement links TRBV7-6 to TRBJ1-4; TRBD1 matches at 9 bases. Germline-derived CDR1 and CDR2 are SGHVS and FNYEAQ. V trimming: 5 bases; J trimming: 8 bases; junction bases outside the gene matches: 9. The length of the CDR3 is 15 residues. The DNA of the CDR3 is TGTGCCAGCAGCCCGCGGGACAGGGTGAACGAAAAACTGTTTTTT. This translates into CASSPRDRVNEKLFF.

This clonotype has at least ten counts. The chain links TRBV4-3 to TRBJ2-5; maybe TRBD2 (5 bases). Trimming removed 0 bases from V and 5 bases from J, with 10 bases in between. There are 14 residues in the CDR3. The germline V gene has CDR1 LGHNA and CDR2 YSLEER. The CDR3 is CASSQDVKRETQYF. The CDR3 DNA is TGCGCCAGCAGCCAAGATGTTAAGCGGGAGACCCAGTACTTC.

V and J are TRBV10-1 and TRBJ1-1; 8 bases map to TRBD1. The CDR3 runs to 13 residues. CDR1 and CDR2 from the germline V gene are WNHNN and SYGVQD (reference sequence). V was clipped by 5 bases and J by 6 bases; unmatched bases: 5. The CDR3 DNA follows: TGCGCCAGCAGTCAGGGGGCAGTTTCTGAAGCTTTCTTT. Protein sequence: CASSQGAVSEAFF.

This clonotype was seen only a few times. The V call is TRBV6-2 or TRBV6-3, the J call TRBJ2-1; 8 bases are shared with TRBD2. This CDR3 has 15 residues. From germline, CDR1 is MNHEY and CDR2 SVGEGT. V shed 6 bases, J shed 6 bases, and the junction held 10 bases outside the gene matches. The CDR3 region is CASSRSSGALNEQFF. CDR3 DNA: TGTGCCAGCAGCCGAAGTAGCGGGGCCCTCAATGAGCAGTTCTTC.

The table lists this clonotype with a few counts. The J gene is TRBJ2-7, the V gene TRBV28, with TRBD2 identical over 8 bases. V shed 5 bases, J shed 5 bases, and the junction held 5 bases outside the gene matches. The V gene's germline CDR1 is MDHEN and CDR2 SYDVKM. CDR3 length: 13 amino acids. DNA for the CDR3: TGTGCCAGCAGTACCAATAGCGGGAACGAGCAGTACTTC. It specifies CASSTNSGNEQYF.

This clonotype was counted only a few times. Here the CDR3 reads CSAAAYLGLAGGADTQYF. CDR3 DNA: TGCAGTGCTGCCGCTTATTTGGGGCTAGCGGGGGGGGCAGATACGCAGTATTTT. The chain recombines TRBV20-1 with TRBJ2-3; 12 bases agree with TRBD2. The V gene end was trimmed by 5 bases and the J gene end by 4 bases; junction bases not matched to a gene: 16. Germline V gives CDR1 DFQATT, CDR2 SNEGSKA (reference sequence). There are 18 residues in the CDR3.

In its sample, this clonotype was seen many times. V gene TRBV5-1 combines with J gene TRBJ2-1; D gene uncertain. The CDR3 is made up of 15 amino acids. The V gene's germline CDR1 is SGHRS and CDR2 YFSETQ. Trimming took off 0 bases at V and 2 bases at J, with 9 bases between the two ends. The CDR3 loop is CASSLAVSTYNEQFF. CDR3 in DNA: TGCGCCAGCAGCTTGGCCGTGAGCACCTACAATGAGCAGTTCTTC.

The V and J genes are TRBV20-1 and TRBJ2-5; D is unclear. Between the trimmed V and J ends, which lost 3 bases and 1 base, there was a span of 15 bases. CDR1 is DFQATT and CDR2 is SNEGSKA in the germline V gene (reference sequence). The CDR3 runs to 15 residues. The CDR3 DNA is TGCAGTGCTAGGGCATGGGATCACGGCCAAGAGACCCAGTACTTC. Amino acid sequence: CSARAWDHGQETQYF.